The 3 T cell receptor beta chains listed next were all sequenced from one sample in a study of cytomegalovirus exposure and HLA in healthy donors. The primer mix had 60 Vbeta and 13 Jbeta primers. Generated by immunoSEQ multiplex PCR, the TCRdb table keeps only in-frame clones and is missing some. The top ten hold around 10% of the sample, which has about 74,000 clones, over 60% seen once. The sample consisted of PBMCs. The receptors were gathered from a woman aged 35 to 49 in good health and CMV-seropositive.

In this sample, this clone turned up a few times. The V and J genes are TRBV5-6 and TRBJ1-1; D remains unclear. Germline lookup yields CDR1 SGHDT and CDR2 YYEEEE. Trimming removed 1 base at V and 0 bases at J, with 13 bases between. CDR3 length: 16 residues. The CDR3 protein is CASSLQRGSVNTEAFF. The CDR3 nucleotides read TGTGCCAGCAGCTTGCAGAGAGGTTCGGTGAACACTGAAGCTTTCTTT.

The chain has TRBV6-1 and TRBJ1-2; perhaps TRBD1 as D (5 bases). The CDR3 is 14 amino acids. Trimming took 7 bases from V and 6 from J, leaving 18 bases between them. CDR1 MNHNS and CDR2 SASEGT come from the germline V gene. The DNA of the CDR3 is TGTGCCAGCAAGAACCGACAGCAAGTCAATGGCTACACCTTC. Translated, it gives CASKNRQQVNGYTF.

The V and J genes are TRBV6-5 and TRBJ2-7; 7 bases are a match to TRBD2. The germline gives CDR1 MNHEY, CDR2 SVGAGI. Losses at the gene ends were 5 bases for V and 5 bases for J; bases not matched to a gene: 12. The CDR3 is 15 amino acids. CDR3 coding DNA: TGTGCCAGCAGTAGGATGGGGGGGGGTAACGACGAGCAGTACTTC. Translated, it gives CASSRMGGGNDEQYF.